These T cell receptor beta chains were read from a single sample in a study of blood T cell repertoires in COVID-19. The assay was immunoSEQ multiplex PCR, and TCRdb's table has in-frame clones only and misses some. The sample lists about 180,000 clones, about 86% occurring once. The sequenced material came from peripheral blood. These receptors came from a man aged 45-60 years with active or convalescent COVID-19. The CDR3 runs from the conserved cysteine through the conserved F or W. Fields, in order: CDR3 protein, J gene, V gene.

CASKWAGDTEAFF,TRBJ1-1,TRBV6-5
CASSRGGGPPLHF,TRBJ1-6,TRBV27
CASSGGLAGASYEQYF,TRBJ2-7,TRBV5-1
CASSGQGYYGYTF,TRBJ1-2,TRBV12-3/TRBV12-4
CASSRRTSGGTDTQYF,TRBJ2-3,TRBV3-1/TRBV3-2
CASSFLGNQPQHF,TRBJ1-5,TRBV27
CASSQTPEPGQAQYF,TRBJ2-3,TRBV5-1
CASSPRQGRYPITPEAFF,TRBJ1-1,TRBV4-1
CASSVGRESLLTNEKLFF,TRBJ1-4,TRBV9
CASSSTPVGLANTDTQYF,TRBJ2-3,TRBV27
CASSTTGLRTDTQYF,TRBJ2-3,TRBV19
CASSYDRRRRQPQHF,TRBJ1-5,TRBV13
CSVEESGVGEQYF,TRBJ2-7,TRBV29-1
CASSLFRTGQPQHF,TRBJ1-5,TRBV27
CASSQGTTGTSGSRRGETQYF,TRBJ2-5,TRBV4-2
CASSLSLAGNNEQFF,TRBJ2-1,TRBV28
CASRTGNSGNTIYF,TRBJ1-3,TRBV6-5
CSVARQGASADTQYF,TRBJ2-3,TRBV29-1
CASSKREMRTDTQYF,TRBJ2-3,TRBV18
CASSQVRGANSPLHF,TRBJ1-6,TRBV4-2
CASSLELRGNTGELFF,TRBJ2-2,TRBV5-4
CASTGREATEAFF,TRBJ1-1,TRBV19
CATSDSTGGNQPQHF,TRBJ1-5,TRBV24-1
CASSLGLAGGPPYEQYF,TRBJ2-7,TRBV28
CASPVLFF,TRBJ1-4,TRBV9
CASSKGTGNQPQHF,TRBJ1-5,TRBV27
CASRTYDSEETQYF,TRBJ2-5,TRBV2
CASSIPGLAGGASSYNEQFF,TRBJ2-1,TRBV19
CASSPQGIQPQHF,TRBJ1-5,TRBV6-6
CASSLNGQGIYEQYF,TRBJ2-7,TRBV28
CASSSRAGGRTDTQYF,TRBJ2-3,TRBV7-8
CASSLGPSSYEQYF,.,TRBV11-3
CAWSTGGAKVDGYTF,TRBJ1-2,TRBV30
CASRTGGGEKLFF,TRBJ1-4,TRBV10-2
CASSLPDSYGYTF,TRBJ1-2,TRBV12-3/TRBV12-4